This TCR beta chain was captured by sequencing in a study of blood T cell repertoires in COVID-19 (TCRdb year 2020). Notes on the research overall: Samples covering the acute and convalescent phases of COVID-19 were provided by collaborators in the United States, Italy and Spain. The prospective study material was composed of cDNA or gDNA derived from T cells, B-cell-depleted T cells, or PBMCs. Deeply sampled blood TCRbeta repertoires from subjects exposed to, actively infected with, or recovered from COVID-19 were included in the dataset. A freely available public database, intended as a resource for researchers studying the immune response to SARS-CoV-2, is where the repertoires were released. The samples were drawn from the first 160 participants of the ongoing ImmuneRACE study and from over a thousand subjects provided by 6 global collaborators. A de-identified subject ID, COVID-19 status, age in years and sex were almost always included in the sample metadata. Where available, HLA class I and class II types were obtained from metadata supplied by the sample provider rather than from assay-based typing. On the study overall, not on this receptor specifically: How much clinical and demographic metadata was included differed by source and by participant, and the metadata was provided uncurated.

TCRbeta CDR3 regions were amplified from genomic DNA using the immunoSEQ Assay, a bias-controlled multiplex PCR. From the authors' description of their analysis: The number of nucleated cells in each sample was estimated from the amplification of reference gene primers within the assay. To quantify the absolute abundance of each unique TCRbeta CDR3 rearrangement, sequence reads were collapsed and filtered. For each sample, productive Simpson clonality was calculated by taking the square root of Simpson's diversity index across productive rearrangements. Sourced from immuneACCESS, this table was stored by TCRdb with only in-frame sequences that have V and J called. A share of the clones is absent; for the studies checked, an unresolved V gene accounts for under half, and the remainder has no known explanation. That table is the source of V, J and clone size, and D and trimming were worked out from the DNA. The sample table lists about 34,000 clones, roughly 74% of them with a count of one. Approximately 15% of the sample is held by the ten biggest clonotypes.

On this clone itself: This receptor's antigen is unknown. No base qualities exist here, and no much larger clone lies one base off it.

Each collaborating institution followed its own protocols to collect whole blood in K2EDTA tubes. For TCRbeta analysis, collaborators shipped samples in one of three forms: frozen whole blood, isolated PBMCs, or DNA extracted from either of those sample types. Material: peripheral blood. The sequence was obtained from a man older than 75 with active or convalescent COVID-19.

The CDR3 loop reads CASSLDRGIYGYTF. The sequence in DNA is TGTGCCAGCAGCTTAGACAGGGGGATTTATGGCTACACCTTC. Here the chain combines TRBV7-8 and TRBJ1-2; 8 middle bases align to TRBD1. For this chain, trimming is 1 base at the V end and 5 bases at the J end, and the number of junction bases without a gene match is 3. The CDR3 contains 14 residues, cysteine and phenylalanine counted. The entry retains the CDR3 DNA only, 42 bases that are in frame from base 1. CDR1 and CDR2 are drawn from the germline V gene: SGHVS, FQNEAQ.